This T cell receptor beta chain was identified during a study of T cells in women clearing cervical HPV infection. Study in general: Women with histologically confirmed HPV16-related CIN3 or worse, 2 with invasive cancer, served as cases. Case blood was drawn a median roughly 160 days after lesion detection. Whole-study results and caveats: CIN3+ cases had significantly higher TCR repertoire richness than controls, but evenness did not differ.

The V gene's germline CDR1 is DFQATT and CDR2 SNEGSKA (reference sequence). The CDR3 is made up of 15 amino acids. V gave up 4 bases and J gave up 7 bases; unmatched junction bases: 8. On this clone: Its antigen is as yet unknown. The read gets to within 3 residues of the CDR3 end, and the germline J gene fills in the rest.

immunoSEQ multiplex PCR used an average of roughly 1,300 ng genomic DNA. Assay used: immunoSEQ multiplex PCR; TCRdb lists only in-frame clones, some missing. The table lists around 16,000 clones. The specimen was blood buffy coat. This receptor was identified in a woman between 18 and 70 years old with a cervical HPV16 infection that either progressed to CIN3+ or cleared (not recorded which). The chain couples TRBV20-1 to TRBJ2-1; 12 bases map to TRBD2. CDR3: CSATPPGTSGNEQFF. The sequenced CDR3 bases are TGCAGTGCTACTCCTCCCGGGACTAGCGGGAATGAG.